This TCR beta chain was profiled in a study of CD8+ T cells in alopecia areata. Study results and caveats: Especially in alopecia totalis/universalis, lesional scalp showed greater clonality than normal scalp did.

The CDR3 extends over 17 amino acids. Between the trimmed V and J ends, which lost 4 bases and 6 bases, there was a span of 24 bases. Germline-derived CDR1 and CDR2 are MGHRA and YSYEKL. In regard to this clone: Its antigen is not identified.

RNA was extracted and reverse transcribed into cDNA as the sequencing template. Sequencing used immunoSEQ multiplex PCR; TCRdb keeps in-frame clones, though not all of them. The repertoire has 110,000 to 150,000 clones, 40% to 55% of them found once; the top ten carry over 0.75%. This receptor was obtained from a human donor with alopecia areata. The starting material was CD4+ T cells sorted from blood, obtained at week 0. The chain uses TRBV4-1 and TRBJ1-2, with D maybe TRBD1 (5 bases). CDR3 in DNA: TGCGCCAGCAGCCTCGGGCCGGGGCGACGGGATCTCGATGGCTACACCTTC. It codes for CASSLGPGRRDLDGYTF.